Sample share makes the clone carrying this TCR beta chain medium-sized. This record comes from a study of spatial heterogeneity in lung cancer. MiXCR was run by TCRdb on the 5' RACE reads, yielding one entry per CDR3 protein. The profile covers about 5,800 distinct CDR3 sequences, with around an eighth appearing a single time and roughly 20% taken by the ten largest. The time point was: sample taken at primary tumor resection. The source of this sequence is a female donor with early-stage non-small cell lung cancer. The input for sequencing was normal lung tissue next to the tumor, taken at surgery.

In DNA, the CDR3 is TGTGCCAGCAGTCCGGGTCTGGCCTTCCGCTCTGGAAACACCATATATTTT. Translating it yields CASSPGLAFRSGNTIYF. The V and J genes are TRBV12-3 or TRBV12-4 and TRBJ1-3; no firm D call. The CDR3 runs to 17 residues. V was shortened by 5 bases and J by 0 bases, with 17 bases between the two germline ends.